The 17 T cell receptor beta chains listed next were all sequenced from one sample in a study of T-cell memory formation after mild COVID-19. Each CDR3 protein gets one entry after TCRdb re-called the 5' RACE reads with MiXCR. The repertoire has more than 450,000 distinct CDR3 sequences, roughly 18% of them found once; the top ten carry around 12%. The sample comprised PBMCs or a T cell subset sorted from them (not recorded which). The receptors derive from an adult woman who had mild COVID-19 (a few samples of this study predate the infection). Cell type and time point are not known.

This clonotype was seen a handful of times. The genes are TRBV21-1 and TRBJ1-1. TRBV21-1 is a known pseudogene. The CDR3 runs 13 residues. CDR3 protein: CASSKINKAEAFF. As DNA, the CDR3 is TGTGCCAGCAGCAAGATAAATAAGGCTGAAGCTTTCTTT.

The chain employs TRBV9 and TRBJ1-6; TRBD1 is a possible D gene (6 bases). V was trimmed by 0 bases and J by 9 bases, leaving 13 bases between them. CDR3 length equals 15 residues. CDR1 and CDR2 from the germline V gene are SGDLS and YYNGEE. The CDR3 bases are TGTGCCAGCAGCGTAGATGGGGGCGCGGGTTCACCCCTCCACTTT. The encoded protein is CASSVDGGAGSPLHF. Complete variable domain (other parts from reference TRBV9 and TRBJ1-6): DSGVTQTPKHLITATGQRVTLRCSPRSGDLSVYWYQQSLDQGLQFLIQYYNGEERAKGNILERFSAQQFPDLHSELNLSSLELGDSALYFCASSVDGGAGSPLHFGNGTRLTVT.

CDR3 DNA sequence: TGTGCCTGGAGTGTTTATCAACAGGGGGTTGGCTACACCTTC. Its protein is CAWSVYQQGVGYTF. The chain is built from TRBV30 and TRBJ1-2; 8 positions agree with TRBD1. V lost 0 bases, J lost 7 bases, and 7 bases stayed unmatched. The CDR3 consists of 14 residues. CDR1 GTSNPN and CDR2 SVGIG come from the germline V gene (reference sequence).

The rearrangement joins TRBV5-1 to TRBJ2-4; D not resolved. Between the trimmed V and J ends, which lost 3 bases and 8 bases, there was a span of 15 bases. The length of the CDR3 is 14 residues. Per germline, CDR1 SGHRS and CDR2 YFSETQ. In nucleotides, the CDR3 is TGCGCCAGCAGCTCCGGGTCGACCCGGGACATTCAGTACTTC. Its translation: CASSSGSTRDIQYF.

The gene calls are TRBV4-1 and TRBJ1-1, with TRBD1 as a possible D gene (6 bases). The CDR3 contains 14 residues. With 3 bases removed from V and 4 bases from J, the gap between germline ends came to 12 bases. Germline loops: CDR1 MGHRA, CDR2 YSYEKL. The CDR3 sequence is CASSHAGESTEAFF. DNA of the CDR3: TGCGCCAGCAGCCACGCAGGGGAGAGCACTGAAGCTTTCTTT.

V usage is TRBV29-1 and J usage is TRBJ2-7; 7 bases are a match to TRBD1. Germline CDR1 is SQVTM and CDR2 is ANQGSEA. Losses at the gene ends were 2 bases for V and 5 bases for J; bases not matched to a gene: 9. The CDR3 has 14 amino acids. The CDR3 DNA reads TGCAGCGTTGAATTACCGACAGGGAAGAACGAGCAGTACTTC. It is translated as CSVELPTGKNEQYF.

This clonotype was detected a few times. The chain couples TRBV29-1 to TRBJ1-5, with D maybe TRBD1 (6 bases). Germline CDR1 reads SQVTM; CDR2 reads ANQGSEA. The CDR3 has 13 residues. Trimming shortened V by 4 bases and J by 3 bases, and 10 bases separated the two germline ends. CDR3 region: CSVAGTPNQPQHF. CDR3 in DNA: TGCAGCGTTGCAGGGACACCCAATCAGCCCCAGCATTTT. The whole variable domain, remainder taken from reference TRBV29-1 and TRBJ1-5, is SAVISQKPSRDICQRGTSLTIQCQVDSQVTMMFWYRQQPGQSLTLIATANQGSEATYESGFVIDKFPISRPNLTFSTLTVSNMSPEDSSIYLCSVAGTPNQPQHFGDGTRLSIL.

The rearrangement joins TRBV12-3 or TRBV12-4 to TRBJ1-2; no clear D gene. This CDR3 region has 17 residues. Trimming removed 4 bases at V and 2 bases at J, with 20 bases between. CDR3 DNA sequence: TGTGCCAGCAGTTGGGCGGTCGACCCGGACGGAAACTATGGCTACACCTTC. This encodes CASSWAVDPDGNYGYTF.

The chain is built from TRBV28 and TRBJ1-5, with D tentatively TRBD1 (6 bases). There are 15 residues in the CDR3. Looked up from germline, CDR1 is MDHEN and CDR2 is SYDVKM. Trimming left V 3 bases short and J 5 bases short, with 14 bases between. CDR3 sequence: CASSLGFRGHQPQHF. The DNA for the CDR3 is TGTGCCAGCAGTTTGGGGTTCAGGGGTCATCAGCCCCAGCATTTT. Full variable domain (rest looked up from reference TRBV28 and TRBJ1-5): DVKVTQSSRYLVKRTGEKVFLECVQDMDHENMFWYRQDPGLGLRLIYFSYDVKMKEKGDIPEGYSVSREKKERFSLILESASTNQTSMYLCASSLGFRGHQPQHFGDGTRLSIL.

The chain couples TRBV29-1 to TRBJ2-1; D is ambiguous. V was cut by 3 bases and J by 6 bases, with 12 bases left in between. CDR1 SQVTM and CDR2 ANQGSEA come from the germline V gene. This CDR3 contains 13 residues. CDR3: CSVDMVNSNEQFF. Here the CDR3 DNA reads TGCAGCGTTGATATGGTAAACTCCAATGAGCAGTTCTTC.

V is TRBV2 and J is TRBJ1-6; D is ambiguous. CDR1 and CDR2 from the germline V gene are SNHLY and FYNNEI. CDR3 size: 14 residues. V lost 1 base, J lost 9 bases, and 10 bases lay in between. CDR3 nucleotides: TGTGCCAGCAGTGAAGAGGGAAAGGTTTCACCCCTCCACTTT. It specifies CASSEEGKVSPLHF.

CDR3 sequence reads: CASSERGRFADTQYF. CDR3 sequence (DNA): TGTGCCAGCAGCGAGAGGGGGCGGTTTGCAGATACGCAGTATTTT. The rearrangement uses TRBV9 and TRBJ2-3; 7 bases are a match to TRBD1. V lost 3 bases, J lost 4 bases, and 8 bases stayed unmatched. CDR1 is SGDLS and CDR2 is YYNGEE in the germline V gene. The CDR3 length is 15 residues.

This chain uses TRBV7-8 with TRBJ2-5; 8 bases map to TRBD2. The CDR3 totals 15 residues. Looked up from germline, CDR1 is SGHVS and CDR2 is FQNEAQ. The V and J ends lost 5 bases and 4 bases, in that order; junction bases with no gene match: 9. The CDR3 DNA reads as TGTGCCAGCAGCGTTAGCGGGGACCCGGCAGAGACCCAGTACTTC. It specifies CASSVSGDPAETQYF.

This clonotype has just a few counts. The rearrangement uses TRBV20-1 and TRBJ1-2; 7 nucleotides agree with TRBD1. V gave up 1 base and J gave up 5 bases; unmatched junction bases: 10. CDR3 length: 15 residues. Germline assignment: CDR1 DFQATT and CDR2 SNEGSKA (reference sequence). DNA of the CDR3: TGCAGTGCTAGAGGCAGGGACAGCCTATTTTATGGCTACACCTTC. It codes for CSARGRDSLFYGYTF.

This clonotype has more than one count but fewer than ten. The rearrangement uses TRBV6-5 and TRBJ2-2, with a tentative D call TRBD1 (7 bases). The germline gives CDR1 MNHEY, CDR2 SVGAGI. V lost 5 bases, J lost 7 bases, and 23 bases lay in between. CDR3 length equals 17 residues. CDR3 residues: CASSSYASGGFHGELFF. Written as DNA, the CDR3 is TGTGCCAGCAGTAGTTACGCTTCAGGGGGGTTTCACGGGGAGCTGTTTTTT.

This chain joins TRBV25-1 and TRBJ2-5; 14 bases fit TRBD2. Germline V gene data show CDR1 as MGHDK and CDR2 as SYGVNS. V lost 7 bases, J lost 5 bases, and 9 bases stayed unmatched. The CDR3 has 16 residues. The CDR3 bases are TGTGCCAGCAACCTAGGGACTAGCGGGGGAGGGGAGACCCAGTACTTC. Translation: CASNLGTSGGGETQYF.

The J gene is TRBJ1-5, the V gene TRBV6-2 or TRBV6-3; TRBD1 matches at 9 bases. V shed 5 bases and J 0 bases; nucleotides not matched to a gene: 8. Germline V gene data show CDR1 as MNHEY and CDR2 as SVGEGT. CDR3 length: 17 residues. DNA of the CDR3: TGTGCCAGCAGTCTTGGACAGGGGCATTATAGCAATCAGCCCCAGCATTTT. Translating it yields CASSLGQGHYSNQPQHF.